The 8 T cell receptor beta chains below all came from one sample that was sequenced in a study of blood T cell repertoires in COVID-19. Produced via immunoSEQ multiplex PCR; TCRdb's table is partial and in-frame only. The sample comprises about 150,000 clones, 75% to 90% of which are singletons, and approximately 45% rests with the top ten. Sequenced input: peripheral blood. Receptors originate from a human donor in a cohort sampled during active COVID-19.

This clone was found once. The V and J genes are TRBV7-2 and TRBJ1-6; TRBD1 matches 9 bases. V trimming: 4 bases; J trimming: 10 bases; junction bases outside the gene matches: 11. In germline, CDR1 is SGHTA, CDR2 FQGNSA. The CDR3 consists of 16 residues. CDR3 DNA sequence: TGTGCCAGCAGCTCGAGGGGGGGGACAGGGTCCTCACCCCTCCACTTT. Protein: CASSSRGGTGSSPLHF.

The chain joins TRBV5-1 to TRBJ2-5, with TRBD2 as a possible D gene (5 bases). Germline values: CDR1 SGHRS, CDR2 YFSETQ. Deletions cut 1 base from V and 5 bases from J, with 9 bases between. The CDR3 is 13 residues long. The CDR3 here is CASSLFGEETQYF. CDR3 coding DNA: TGCGCCAGCAGCTTGTTCGGGGAGGAGACCCAGTACTTC.

This chain links TRBV13 with TRBJ2-3; tentative D call: TRBD1 (5 bases). The CDR3 is made up of 16 amino acids. The germline V gene encodes CDR1 PRHDT and CDR2 FYEKMQ (reference sequence). V was shortened by 0 bases and J by 2 bases, with 12 bases between the two germline ends. CDR3 in amino acids: CASSLGGQGLTDTQYF. CDR3 sequence (DNA): TGTGCCAGCAGCTTAGGGGGGCAGGGCCTCACAGATACGCAGTATTTT.

The rearrangement joins TRBV24-1 to TRBJ2-2; maybe TRBD1 (6 bases). This CDR3 spans 13 amino acids. CDR1 KGHDR and CDR2 SFDVKD come from the germline V gene. The V end lost 12 bases, the J end lost 0 bases, and 10 bases lay between the germline ends. The CDR3 here is CAAGTPNTGELFF. CDR3 nucleotides: TGTGCCGCCGGGACACCGAACACCGGGGAGCTGTTTTTT.

Only one count was recorded for this clone. V gene TRBV12-3 or TRBV12-4 combines with J gene TRBJ2-5; tentatively, D is TRBD1 (5 bases). The CDR3 is made up of 13 amino acids. Trimming removed 6 bases at V and 5 bases at J, with 13 bases between. CDR3 in DNA: TGTGCCAGCAGCCATCCTCCAGGGGAGACCCAGTACTTC. Its translation: CASSHPPGETQYF.

The V and J genes are TRBV30 and TRBJ1-1; D remains unclear. CDR3 length: 13 amino acids. CDR1 is GTSNPN, CDR2 SVGIG, per germline (reference sequence). The V end was cut by 2 bases, the J end by 1 base, with 8 bases between. The CDR3 nucleotides are TGTGCCTGGAGTCTCAACACGAACACTGAAGCTTTCTTT. This translates into CAWSLNTNTEAFF.

The chain recombines TRBV4-1 with TRBJ2-5, with a tentative D call TRBD2 (6 bases). Germline CDR1 and CDR2: MGHRA and YSYEKL. This CDR3 contains 16 residues. The V end lost 1 base, the J end lost 5 bases, and 17 bases lay between the germline ends. In nucleotides, the CDR3 is TGCGCCAGCAGCCAAGTAAGCGGTCCCGCGGGGGAGACCCAGTACTTC. It is translated as CASSQVSGPAGETQYF.

V is TRBV18 and J is TRBJ2-2; 9 bases match TRBD1. V dropped 1 base and J dropped 5; count of bases not matched to a gene: 2. Germline values: CDR1 KGHSH, CDR2 LQKENI. The CDR3 has 15 residues. The CDR3 region is CASSPQTGGTGELFF. CDR3 nucleotide sequence: TGTGCCAGCTCACCACAGACAGGGGGAACCGGGGAGCTGTTTTTT. The complete variable domain, with remaining parts taken from reference TRBV18 and TRBJ2-2, reads NAGVMQNPRHLVRRRGQEARLRCSPMKGHSHVYWYRQLPEEGLKFMVYLQKENIIDESGMPKERFSAEFPKEGPSILRIQQVVRGDSAAYFCASSPQTGGTGELFFGEGSRLTVL.